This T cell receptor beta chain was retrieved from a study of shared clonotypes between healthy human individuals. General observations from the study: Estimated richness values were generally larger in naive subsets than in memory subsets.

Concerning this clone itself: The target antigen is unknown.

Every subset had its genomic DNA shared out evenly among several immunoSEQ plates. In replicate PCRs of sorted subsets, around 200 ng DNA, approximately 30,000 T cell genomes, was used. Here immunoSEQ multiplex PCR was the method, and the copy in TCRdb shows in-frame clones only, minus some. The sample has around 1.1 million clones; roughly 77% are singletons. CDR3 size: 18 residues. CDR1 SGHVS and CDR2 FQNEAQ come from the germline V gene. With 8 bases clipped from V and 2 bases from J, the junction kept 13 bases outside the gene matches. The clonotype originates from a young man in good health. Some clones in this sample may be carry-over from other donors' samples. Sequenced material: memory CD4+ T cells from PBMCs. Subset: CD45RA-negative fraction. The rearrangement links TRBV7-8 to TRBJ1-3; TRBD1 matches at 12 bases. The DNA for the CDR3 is TGTGCCAGCGTCCCCGGGACAGGGGGCGAGGGTGCTGGAAACACCATATATTTT. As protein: CASVPGTGGEGAGNTIYF.